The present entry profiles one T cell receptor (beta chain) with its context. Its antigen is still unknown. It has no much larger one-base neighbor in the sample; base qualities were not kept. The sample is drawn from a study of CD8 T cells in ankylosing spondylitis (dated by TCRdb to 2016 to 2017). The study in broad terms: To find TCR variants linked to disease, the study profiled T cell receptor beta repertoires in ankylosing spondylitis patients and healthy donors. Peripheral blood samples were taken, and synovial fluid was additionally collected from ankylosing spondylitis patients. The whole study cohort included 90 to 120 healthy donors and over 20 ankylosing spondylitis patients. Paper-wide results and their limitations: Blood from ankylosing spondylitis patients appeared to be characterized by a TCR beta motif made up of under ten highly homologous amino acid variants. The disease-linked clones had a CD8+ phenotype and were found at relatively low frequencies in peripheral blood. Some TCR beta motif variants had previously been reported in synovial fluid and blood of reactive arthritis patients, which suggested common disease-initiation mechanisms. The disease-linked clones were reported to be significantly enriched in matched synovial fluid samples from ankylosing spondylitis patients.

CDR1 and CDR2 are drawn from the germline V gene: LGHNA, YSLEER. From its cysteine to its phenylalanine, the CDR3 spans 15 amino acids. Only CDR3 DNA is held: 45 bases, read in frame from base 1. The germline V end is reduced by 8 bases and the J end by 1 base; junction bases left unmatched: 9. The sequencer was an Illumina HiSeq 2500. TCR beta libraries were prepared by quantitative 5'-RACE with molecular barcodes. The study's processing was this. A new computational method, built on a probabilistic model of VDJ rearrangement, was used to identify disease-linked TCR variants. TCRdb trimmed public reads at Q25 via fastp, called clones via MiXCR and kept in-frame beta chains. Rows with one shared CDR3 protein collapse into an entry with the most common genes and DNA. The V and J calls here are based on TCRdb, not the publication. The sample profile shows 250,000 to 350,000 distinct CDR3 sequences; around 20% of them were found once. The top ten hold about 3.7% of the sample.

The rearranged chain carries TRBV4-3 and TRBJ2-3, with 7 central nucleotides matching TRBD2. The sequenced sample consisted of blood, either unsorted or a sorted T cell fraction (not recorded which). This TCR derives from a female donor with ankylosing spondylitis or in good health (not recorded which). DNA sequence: TGCGCCAGCTTTGAGCGGGATTGTGGCACAGATACGCAGTATTTT. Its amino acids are CASFERDCGTDTQYF.